Below are 15 T cell receptor beta chains sequenced from a single sample in a study of glioma-infiltrating T cells after dendritic cell vaccination. Profiling relied on immunoSEQ multiplex PCR, and the TCRdb table lists in-frame clones only, not all of them. This table has fewer than 85,000 clones, around 90% appearing once. Source: blood, taken before dendritic cell vaccination. The receptors were gathered from a human donor with glioblastoma.

The chain joins TRBV2 to TRBJ2-7; D remains unclear. Trimming removed 5 bases from V and 3 bases from J, with 5 bases in between. Looked up from germline, CDR1 is SNHLY and CDR2 is FYNNEI. The length of the CDR3 is 11 residues. The CDR3 nucleotides are TGTGCCAGCAGTCAGCGCTACGAGCAGTACTTC. Its protein product is CASSQRYEQYF.

The V call is TRBV5-8, the J call TRBJ1-5; D gene ambiguous. V was cut by 1 base and J by 1 base, with 9 bases left in between. Germline V lookup: CDR1 SGHTS, CDR2 YDEGEE. CDR3 length: 15 amino acids. The DNA for the CDR3 is TGTGCCAGCAGCTTGACGTGGGCGAGCAATCAGCCCCAGCATTTT. Amino acid sequence: CASSLTWASNQPQHF.

This clone occurred once. The V and J genes are TRBV10-3 and TRBJ2-1; 8 positions agree with TRBD1. This CDR3 region has 15 residues. Germline loops: CDR1 ENHRY, CDR2 SYGVKD. Trimming took 4 bases from V and 4 from J; bases not matched to a gene: 6. CDR3 sequence: CAISGGQDLYNEQFF. CDR3 nucleotide sequence: TGTGCCATCAGTGGGGGACAGGATTTGTACAATGAGCAGTTCTTC.

This sequence joins TRBV6-1 and TRBJ2-3, with 16 bases identical to TRBD2. CDR3 length: 15 residues. Trimming took 11 bases from V and 6 from J; bases not matched to a gene: 8. The germline CDR1 and CDR2 sequences are MNHNS and SASEGT. The CDR3 DNA follows: TGTGCCGGGGGGACTAGCGGGGGGGTTCCGGATACGCAGTATTTT. It encodes CAGGTSGGVPDTQYF.

The genes are TRBV5-4 and TRBJ1-1; 8 bases are shared with TRBD1. The CDR3 runs to 15 residues. The germline gives CDR1 SGHNT, CDR2 YYREEE (reference sequence). The trim removed 4 bases at V and 0 bases at J, leaving 5 bases unmatched. CDR3 loop: CASSPGDRMNTEAFF. The CDR3 DNA reads TGTGCCAGCAGCCCTGGGGACAGGATGAACACTGAAGCTTTCTTT.

This rearrangement joins TRBV7-8 to TRBJ1-2, with D unclear. The CDR3 runs 19 residues. Trimming removed 0 bases from V and 4 bases from J, with 24 bases in between. The germline V gene encodes CDR1 SGHVS and CDR2 FQNEAQ. For the CDR3, the DNA is TGTGCCAGCAGCTTAGCTAGGTTTATCCGGCTGGGAAGCGGCTATGGCTACACCTTC. Its translation: CASSLARFIRLGSGYGYTF.

This clone was detected once. V is TRBV29-1 and J is TRBJ1-1, with TRBD1 as a possible D gene (5 bases). Germline CDR1 SQVTM, CDR2 ANQGSEA. The germline V and J ends were trimmed by 7 bases and 9 bases, with 18 bases remaining between them. This CDR3 has 12 amino acids. The CDR3 sequence: CSAGEGNLKAFF. CDR3 sequence (DNA): TGCAGCGCCGGGGAGGGGAATTTGAAAGCTTTCTTT.

J is TRBJ2-5 and V is TRBV9, with 7 bases aligning to TRBD2. The CDR3 consists of 13 residues. The trim removed 1 base at V and 5 bases at J, leaving 2 bases unmatched. Germline CDR1 reads SGDLS; CDR2 reads YYNGEE. The CDR3 sequence is CASSVQGGETQYF. In DNA form, the CDR3 reads TGTGCCAGCAGCGTACAGGGAGGGGAGACCCAGTACTTC. Full variable domain (missing parts from reference TRBV9 and TRBJ2-5): DSGVTQTPKHLITATGQRVTLRCSPRSGDLSVYWYQQSLDQGLQFLIQYYNGEERAKGNILERFSAQQFPDLHSELNLSSLELGDSALYFCASSVQGGETQYFGPGTRLLVL.

The chain combines TRBV7-2 with TRBJ2-5, with 7 bases that match TRBD2. The CDR3 totals 15 residues. With 5 bases clipped from V and 2 bases from J, the junction kept 8 bases outside the gene matches. The germline gives CDR1 SGHTA, CDR2 FQGNSA. The CDR3 loop is CASSTRLAGQETQYF. CDR3 bases: TGTGCCAGCAGCACCCGACTAGCAGGACAAGAGACCCAGTACTTC. Complete variable domain (other parts from reference TRBV7-2 and TRBJ2-5): GAGVSQSPSNKVTEKGKDVELRCDPISGHTALYWYRQSLGQGLEFLIYFQGNSAPDKSGLPSDRFSAERTGGSVSTLTIQRTQQEDSAVYLCASSTRLAGQETQYFGPGTRLLVL.

V usage is TRBV7-3 and J usage is TRBJ2-3; tentative D call: TRBD2 (7 bases). V lost 8 bases, J lost 0 bases, and 12 bases lay in between. Germline V lookup: CDR1 SGHTA, CDR2 FQGTGA. The CDR3 extends over 14 amino acids. The CDR3 DNA reads TGTGCCAGCTCGAGGGGGGGTAGCACAGATACGCAGTATTTT. Translated: CASSRGGSTDTQYF.

This sequence joins TRBV18 and TRBJ2-7, with a possible D match to TRBD1 (6 bases). CDR1 is KGHSH, CDR2 LQKENI, per germline. The CDR3 has 15 residues. V shed 0 bases and J shed 7 bases, with 16 bases lying between them. The CDR3: CASSPPGTPSGEQYF. The CDR3 DNA reads TGTGCCAGCTCACCACCCGGGACACCGTCCGGGGAGCAGTACTTC.

The chain links TRBV4-1 to TRBJ1-1; 10 bases line up with TRBD1. V lost 3 bases and J lost 4; bases outside the gene matches: 5. The CDR3 length is 15 residues. Per germline, CDR1 MGHRA and CDR2 YSYEKL. This CDR3 reads CASSQGQGFATEAFF. The CDR3 DNA follows: TGCGCCAGCAGCCAGGGACAGGGGTTCGCCACTGAAGCTTTCTTT.

The gene calls are TRBV7-3 and TRBJ2-5, with D uncertain. The DNA end is a closer match to TRBJ2-7, so the J assignment may be wrong. Germline lookup yields CDR1 SGHTA and CDR2 FQGTGA. The CDR3 runs 14 residues. The CDR3 reads CASSQTSSSYEQYF. In DNA form, the CDR3 reads TGTGCCAGCAGCCAAACGTCGAGCTCCTACGAGCAGTACTTC.

This chain links TRBV5-4 with TRBJ1-1; 9 bases line up with TRBD1. Per germline, CDR1 SGHNT and CDR2 YYREEE (reference sequence). The J segment lost 5 bases and the V segment lost 4 bases, leaving 12 bases of the junction unmatched. The CDR3 has 16 residues. CDR3 sequence reads: CASSPPGTGSRTEAFF. DNA for the CDR3: TGTGCCAGCAGCCCGCCAGGGACAGGGTCCCGTACTGAAGCTTTCTTT.

The gene calls are TRBV5-1 and TRBJ1-1; 10 nucleotides match TRBD1. This CDR3 has 15 amino acids. CDR1 and CDR2 from the germline V gene are SGHRS and YFSETQ. Trimming removed 2 bases from V and 4 bases from J; junction bases left unmatched: 5. The CDR3 coding sequence is TGCGCCAGCAGCTTATCGGGACAGGGGACCACTGAAGCTTTCTTT. Protein product: CASSLSGQGTTEAFF.